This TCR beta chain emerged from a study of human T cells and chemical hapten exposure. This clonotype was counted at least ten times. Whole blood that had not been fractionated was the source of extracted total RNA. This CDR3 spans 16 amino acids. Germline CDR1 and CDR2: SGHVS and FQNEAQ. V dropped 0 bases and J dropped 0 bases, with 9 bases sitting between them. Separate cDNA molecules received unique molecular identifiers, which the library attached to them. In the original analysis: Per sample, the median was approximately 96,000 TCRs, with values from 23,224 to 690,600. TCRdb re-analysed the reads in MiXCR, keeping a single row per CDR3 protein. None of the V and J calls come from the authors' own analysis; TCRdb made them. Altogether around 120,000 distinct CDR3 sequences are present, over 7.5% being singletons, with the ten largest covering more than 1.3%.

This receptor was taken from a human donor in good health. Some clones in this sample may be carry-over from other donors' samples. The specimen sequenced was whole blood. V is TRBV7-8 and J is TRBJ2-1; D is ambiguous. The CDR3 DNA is TGTGCCAGCAGCTTAGCAGACTCGAGCTCCTACAATGAGCAGTTCTTC. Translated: CASSLADSSSYNEQFF.